These 21 T cell receptor beta chains were all obtained from the same sample, sequenced in a study of blood T cell repertoires in COVID-19. Using immunoSEQ multiplex PCR, the repertoire was profiled, and TCRdb retains in-frame clones only, with some absent. The repertoire includes some 130,000 clones, over 60% of them detected once, and roughly 4% sits in the top ten. The source material was peripheral blood. These receptors all come from a woman aged 80 or older with acute or convalescent COVID-19.

This rearrangement joins TRBV4-1 to TRBJ2-6; D is perhaps TRBD1 (6 bases). This CDR3 spans 17 amino acids. Per germline, CDR1 MGHRA and CDR2 YSYEKL. The V end lost 4 bases, the J end lost 0 bases, and 13 bases lay between the germline ends. The CDR3 nucleotides are TGCGCCAGCAGCCCTAGACAGGACATCTCTGGGGCCAACGTCCTGACTTTC. This codes for CASSPRQDISGANVLTF.

The rearrangement joins TRBV5-1 to TRBJ1-4, with 8 bases identical to TRBD1. With 4 bases clipped from V and 4 bases from J, the junction kept 15 bases outside the gene matches. The CDR3 contains 18 residues. Germline lookup yields CDR1 SGHRS and CDR2 YFSETQ. The CDR3 sequence: CASSKGTGGQSINEKLFF. In DNA, the CDR3 is TGCGCCAGCAGCAAAGGGACAGGCGGACAGAGTATTAATGAAAAACTGTTTTTT.

The chain links TRBV11-2 to TRBJ1-3, with TRBD1 matching 7 bases. The CDR3 is 16 residues long. Germline loops: CDR1 SGHAT, CDR2 FQNNGV. J lost 0 bases, V lost 0 bases, and 2 bases had no gene match. The CDR3 DNA reads TGTGCCAGCAGCTTAGATCACAGGGGCTCTGGAAACACCATATATTTT. As protein: CASSLDHRGSGNTIYF.

This clone came up a few times. This sequence joins TRBV29-1 and TRBJ2-3; 7 bases fit TRBD2. After removal of 2 bases from V and 5 bases from J, the junction contained 1 base not matched to a gene. CDR1 SQVTM and CDR2 ANQGSEA come from the germline V gene. The CDR3 sequence is 12 residues long. As DNA, the CDR3 is TGCAGCGTTGAATCGGGGGGAGATACGCAGTATTTT. It yields the protein CSVESGGDTQYF.

J is TRBJ1-5 and V is TRBV4-2; D unresolved. The germline V and J ends were trimmed by 0 bases and 5 bases, with 11 bases remaining between them. From germline, CDR1 is LGHNA and CDR2 YNFKEQ. CDR3 length equals 15 residues. The CDR3 DNA reads TGTGCCAGCAGCCAAGAACGGGTTTCGTATCAGCCCCAGCATTTT. Translation: CASSQERVSYQPQHF.

The chain recombines TRBV25-1 with TRBJ2-5; 7 nucleotides agree with TRBD1. With V trimmed by 5 bases and J by 3 bases, 6 bases remained unmatched. CDR1 and CDR2 (germline): MGHDK, SYGVNS. This CDR3 has 14 amino acids. The CDR3 spells CASSTHRGEETQYF. For the CDR3, the DNA is TGTGCCAGCAGTACACACAGGGGTGAAGAGACCCAGTACTTC.

The J gene is TRBJ2-1, the V gene TRBV19, with D maybe TRBD1 (6 bases). Between the trimmed V and J ends, which lost 3 bases and 9 bases, there was a span of 12 bases. Germline V CDR1 and CDR2: LNHDA, SQIVND (reference sequence). The CDR3 extends over 13 amino acids. The CDR3, as DNA: TGTGCCAGTAGTATCCCACAGGGCAGTGAGCAGTTCTTC. Its translation: CASSIPQGSEQFF.

This clone was seen just once. The CDR3 reads CASSLETSAYEQYF. CDR3 sequence (DNA): TGTGCCAGCAGCTTAGAGACTAGCGCCTACGAGCAGTACTTC. V usage is TRBV11-3 and J usage is TRBJ2-7; 8 bases match TRBD2. Unmatched junction bases numbered 0, after V lost 0 bases and J lost 2 bases. The CDR3 is 14 residues long. Germline V lookup: CDR1 SGHNT, CDR2 YENEEA.

CDR3 nucleotide sequence: TGTGCCTGGAGTGAGGGGGCGGCTGAAGCTTTCTTT. The encoded protein is CAWSEGAAEAFF. The gene calls are TRBV30 and TRBJ1-1; 7 nucleotides match TRBD1. Germline V gives CDR1 GTSNPN, CDR2 SVGIG (reference sequence). V shed 1 base and J 6 bases; nucleotides not matched to a gene: 2. The CDR3 loop spans 12 amino acids.

The J gene is TRBJ1-1, the V gene TRBV5-1; 8 bases align to TRBD1. Germline V lookup: CDR1 SGHRS, CDR2 YFSETQ. CDR3 size: 15 residues. V gave up 0 bases and J gave up 5 bases; unmatched junction bases: 6. The DNA of the CDR3 is TGCGCCAGCAGCTTGGGGACAGGGTTGGGTACTGAAGCTTTCTTT. Encoded protein: CASSLGTGLGTEAFF.

This chain connects TRBV28 to TRBJ1-5; D is perhaps TRBD1 (6 bases). The CDR3 sequence is 14 residues long. CDR1 and CDR2 (germline): MDHEN, SYDVKM. The ends were cut back, 7 bases at V and 2 bases at J, with 12 bases in the middle. The CDR3: CASIAGVGNQPQHF. CDR3 bases: TGTGCCAGCATAGCAGGGGTTGGCAATCAGCCCCAGCATTTT.

J is TRBJ2-7 and V is TRBV4-2; maybe TRBD2 (5 bases). This CDR3 comprises 15 residues. Germline V lookup: CDR1 LGHNA, CDR2 YNFKEQ. Trimming removed 4 bases at V and 4 bases at J, with 17 bases between. CDR3 amino acids: CASSLEAAPGYEQYF. DNA for the CDR3: TGTGCCAGCAGCCTAGAAGCGGCCCCTGGGTACGAGCAGTACTTC.

This clone was found once. The chain combines TRBV18 with TRBJ2-1, with D possibly being TRBD1 (5 bases). Germline CDR1 KGHSH, CDR2 LQKENI. V lost 5 bases and J lost 8, with 13 bases in between. This CDR3 comprises 13 residues. The CDR3 nucleotides read TGTGCCAGCTCAACTCAACAGGACGATGAGCAGTTCTTC. Residues: CASSTQQDDEQFF.

The gene calls are TRBV6-6 and TRBJ2-1; TRBD2 is a possible D gene (6 bases). The V end lost 6 bases, the J end lost 4 bases, and 16 bases lay between the germline ends. The CDR3 contains 15 residues. Germline values: CDR1 MNHNY, CDR2 SVGAGI (reference sequence). CDR3 sequence reads: CASSDWLARYNEQFF. The CDR3 region has the DNA TGTGCCAGCAGCGACTGGCTAGCGCGTTACAATGAGCAGTTCTTC.

This clone was seen only a few times. V and J are TRBV5-1 and TRBJ2-3; 10 nucleotides match TRBD1. J lost 6 bases, V lost 3 bases, and 7 bases had no gene match. The germline V gene has CDR1 SGHRS and CDR2 YFSETQ. The CDR3 has 15 amino acids. The CDR3 sequence is CASSSGTGALDTQYF. CDR3 DNA: TGCGCCAGCAGCTCCGGGACAGGGGCTTTGGATACGCAGTATTTT.

The genes are TRBV24-1 and TRBJ2-1, with 9 positions matching TRBD1. This CDR3 is built from 16 residues. V trimming: 5 bases; J trimming: 3 bases; junction bases outside the gene matches: 7. CDR1 and CDR2 (germline): KGHDR, SFDVKD. The CDR3 DNA follows: TGTGCCACCAGTGCCCCGACAGGGGGGATCTACAATGAGCAGTTCTTC. Its protein is CATSAPTGGIYNEQFF.

The rearrangement links TRBV9 to TRBJ1-3; 8 bases line up with TRBD1. CDR1 and CDR2 from the germline V gene are SGDLS and YYNGEE. This CDR3 contains 17 residues. V was clipped by 0 bases and J by 0 bases; unmatched bases: 5. DNA of the CDR3: TGTGCCAGCAGCGTAGGTACAGGGGGAAACTCTGGAAACACCATATATTTT. Protein sequence: CASSVGTGGNSGNTIYF.

V usage is TRBV28 and J usage is TRBJ2-7; 7 bases map to TRBD2. The CDR3 sequence is 15 residues long. V was pared by 3 bases and J by 2 bases, with 7 bases of the junction left unmatched. CDR1 and CDR2 (germline): MDHEN, SYDVKM. The CDR3 spells CASSLVGGPTYEQYF. CDR3 DNA sequence: TGTGCCAGCAGTTTGGTGGGAGGGCCAACCTACGAGCAGTACTTC.

J is TRBJ1-5 and V is TRBV2; 7 nucleotides match TRBD1. Germline trimming cut 4 bases from V and 5 bases from J; bases unmatched to any gene: 8. Germline V gene data show CDR1 as SNHLY and CDR2 as FYNNEI. This CDR3 region has 15 residues. In DNA form, the CDR3 reads TGTGCCAGCAGTGGCGGACAGGAACAATATCAGCCCCAGCATTTT. Residues: CASSGGQEQYQPQHF.

This clone appeared once. The chain joins TRBV7-2 to TRBJ1-4; 9 bases line up with TRBD1. After removal of 5 bases from V and 7 bases from J, the junction contained 8 bases not matched to a gene. Germline CDR1 reads SGHTA; CDR2 reads FQGNSA. The length of the CDR3 is 15 residues. CDR3 DNA: TGTGCCAGCAGCCCCTCATTGGACAGGGGTGAAAAACTGTTTTTT. Translated: CASSPSLDRGEKLFF. Combining the CDR3 with reference TRBV7-2 and TRBJ1-4 gives the whole variable domain GAGVSQSPSNKVTEKGKDVELRCDPISGHTALYWYRQSLGQGLEFLIYFQGNSAPDKSGLPSDRFSAERTGGSVSTLTIQRTQQEDSAVYLCASSPSLDRGEKLFFGSGTQLSVL.

This clone was detected once. The chain joins TRBV19 to TRBJ2-3; 11 bases are shared with TRBD2. The CDR3 loop spans 18 amino acids. Germline V lookup: CDR1 LNHDA, CDR2 SQIVND (reference sequence). V lost 4 bases to trimming and J lost 2 bases; unmatched junction nucleotides: 11. The CDR3 here is CASSSYGTSGLHTDTQYF. CDR3 coding DNA: TGTGCCAGTAGTAGCTACGGGACTAGCGGCTTGCACACAGATACGCAGTATTTT.